This TCR beta chain was found in a study of blood T cell repertoires in COVID-19. The wider study: PBMCs, B-cell-depleted T cells, or T cells provided the cDNA or gDNA that made up the material.

Participants came from about 24 US areas, aged roughly 18 to 89 years. Participant-given clinical history determined each cohort assignment. The CDR3 length is 16 residues. Germline V lookup: CDR1 SGHRS, CDR2 YFSETQ. The V and J ends lost 0 bases and 4 bases, in that order; junction bases with no gene match: 6. Profiled with immunoSEQ multiplex PCR; TCRdb holds only in-frame clones, not every one. The sample yields 200,000 to 250,000 clones, 85% to 90% seen once. This sequence joins TRBV5-1 and TRBJ2-3, with 9 bases aligning to TRBD2. Specimen: PBMCs or T cells enriched from blood (not recorded which). This clonotype originated in a young woman in a cohort exposed to, infected with or recovered from COVID-19 (not recorded which). The CDR3 region has the DNA TGCGCCAGCAGCTTGGCCCGAGCGGGGGGACCAGATACGCAGTATTTT. This encodes CASSLARAGGPDTQYF.